This T cell receptor (beta chain) is from a study of shared clonotypes between healthy human individuals. The CDR3 runs to 16 residues. Trimming cost V 1 base and J 2 bases, with 14 bases left between them. Germline CDR1 and CDR2: MNHNS and SASEGT. The table came from immunoSEQ multiplex PCR; TCRdb's copy has only in-frame clones and leaves some out. The sample records about 2.4 million clones, roughly nine tenths being singletons. In its sample, this clone was seen once. The clonotype was recovered from a man in his late teens or twenties in good health. The sample consisted of naive CD4+ T cells sorted from blood. Sample subset: CD45RA+ positively selected. The chain links TRBV6-1 to TRBJ1-2; unclear D gene. The DNA for the CDR3 is TGTGCCAGCAGTGAAGTTGTACGCCGCGACAACTATGGCTACACCTTC. It codes for CASSEVVRRDNYGYTF.